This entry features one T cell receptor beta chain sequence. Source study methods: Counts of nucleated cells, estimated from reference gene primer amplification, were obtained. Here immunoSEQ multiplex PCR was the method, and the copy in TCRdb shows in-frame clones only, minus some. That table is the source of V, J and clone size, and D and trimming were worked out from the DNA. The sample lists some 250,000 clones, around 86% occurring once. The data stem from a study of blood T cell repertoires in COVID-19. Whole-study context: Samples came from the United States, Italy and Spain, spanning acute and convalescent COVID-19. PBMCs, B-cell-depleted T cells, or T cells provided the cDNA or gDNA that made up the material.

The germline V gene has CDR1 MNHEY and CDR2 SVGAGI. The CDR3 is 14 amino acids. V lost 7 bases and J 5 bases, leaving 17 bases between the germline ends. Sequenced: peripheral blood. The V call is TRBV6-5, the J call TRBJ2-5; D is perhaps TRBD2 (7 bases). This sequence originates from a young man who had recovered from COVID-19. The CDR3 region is CASKRGGLAETQYF. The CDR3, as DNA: TGTGCCAGCAAAAGGGGGGGGTTAGCCGAGACCCAGTACTTC.